The clone carrying this T cell receptor (beta chain) showed up just a few times. Antigen: not known. The CDR3 sequence is 15 residues long. Germline V CDR1 and CDR2: MNHEY, SVGEGT. The V end lost 4 bases, the J end lost 4 bases, and 13 bases lay between the germline ends. The sample originates from a study of T cell responses to AZD1222 COVID-19 vaccine. General study results and limits: Spike-spanning, vaccine-associated CD4 TCRs were dominant at 160-218 and 743-854. Most donors were white British and more were female, and clonal diversity was possibly underestimated.

Measured with immunoSEQ multiplex PCR; TCRdb has only the in-frame clones, and not every one. The sample records around 110,000 clones, around 88% being singletons. The V gene is TRBV6-2 or TRBV6-3, the J gene TRBJ1-4; D might be TRBD1 (5 bases). The specimen comprised peripheral blood, sampled on day 0 of AZD1222 vaccination. The sequence was collected from an adult in good health. The DNA for the CDR3 is TGTGCCAGCAGTTCTCCGGGACGGAGTAATGAAAAACTGTTTTTT. This translates into CASSSPGRSNEKLFF.